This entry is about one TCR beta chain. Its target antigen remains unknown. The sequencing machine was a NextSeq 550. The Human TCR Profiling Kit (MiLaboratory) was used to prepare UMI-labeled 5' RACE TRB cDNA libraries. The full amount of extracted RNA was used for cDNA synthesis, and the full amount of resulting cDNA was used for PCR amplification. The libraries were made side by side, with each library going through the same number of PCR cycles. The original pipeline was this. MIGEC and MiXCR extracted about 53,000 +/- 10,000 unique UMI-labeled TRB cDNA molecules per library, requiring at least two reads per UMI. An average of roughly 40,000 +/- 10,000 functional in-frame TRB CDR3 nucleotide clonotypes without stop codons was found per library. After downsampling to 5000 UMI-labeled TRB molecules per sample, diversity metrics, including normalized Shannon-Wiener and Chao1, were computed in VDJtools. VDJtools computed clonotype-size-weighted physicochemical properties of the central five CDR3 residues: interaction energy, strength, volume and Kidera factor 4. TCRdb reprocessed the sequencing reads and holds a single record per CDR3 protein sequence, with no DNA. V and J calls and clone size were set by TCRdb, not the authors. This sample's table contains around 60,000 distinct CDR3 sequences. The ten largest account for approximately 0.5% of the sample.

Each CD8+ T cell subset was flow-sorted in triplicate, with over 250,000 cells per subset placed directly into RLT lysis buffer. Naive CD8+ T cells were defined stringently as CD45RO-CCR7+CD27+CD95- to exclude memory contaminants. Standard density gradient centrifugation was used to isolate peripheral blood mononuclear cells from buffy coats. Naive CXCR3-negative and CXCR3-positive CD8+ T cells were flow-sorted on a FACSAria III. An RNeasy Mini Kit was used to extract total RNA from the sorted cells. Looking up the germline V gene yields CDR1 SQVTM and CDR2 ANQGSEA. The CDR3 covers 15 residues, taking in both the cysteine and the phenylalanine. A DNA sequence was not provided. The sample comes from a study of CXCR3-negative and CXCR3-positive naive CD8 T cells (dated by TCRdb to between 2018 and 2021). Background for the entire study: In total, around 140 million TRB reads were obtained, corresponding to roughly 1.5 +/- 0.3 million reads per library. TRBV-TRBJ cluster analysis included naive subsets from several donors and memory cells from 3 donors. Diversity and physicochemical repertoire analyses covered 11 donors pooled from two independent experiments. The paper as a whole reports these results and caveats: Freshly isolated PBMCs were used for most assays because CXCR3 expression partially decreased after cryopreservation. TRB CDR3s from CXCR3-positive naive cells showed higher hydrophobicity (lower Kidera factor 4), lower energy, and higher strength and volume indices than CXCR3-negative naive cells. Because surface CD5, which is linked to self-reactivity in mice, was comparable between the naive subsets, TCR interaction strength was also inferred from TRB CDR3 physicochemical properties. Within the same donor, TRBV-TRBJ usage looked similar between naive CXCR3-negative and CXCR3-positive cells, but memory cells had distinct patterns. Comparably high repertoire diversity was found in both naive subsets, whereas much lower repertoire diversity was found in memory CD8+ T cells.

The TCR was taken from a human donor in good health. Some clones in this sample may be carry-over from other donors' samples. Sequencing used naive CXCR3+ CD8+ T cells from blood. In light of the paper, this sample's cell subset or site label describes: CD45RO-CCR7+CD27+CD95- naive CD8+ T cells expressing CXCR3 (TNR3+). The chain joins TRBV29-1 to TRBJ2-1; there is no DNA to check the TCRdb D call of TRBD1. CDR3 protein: CSVAFGTGGGYEQFF.